The 28 T cell receptor beta chains reported below all come from one sample, sequenced in a study of blood T cell repertoires in COVID-19. Method: immunoSEQ multiplex PCR; TCRdb's copy keeps in-frame clones and lacks some. This repertoire shows about 210,000 clones, roughly 78% found once; its top ten account for approximately 12%. The sequencing sample was made of peripheral blood. The source of these receptors is a woman aged 40-49 years with acute or convalescent COVID-19.

The rearrangement joins TRBV5-1 to TRBJ2-2; TRBD2 matches 10 bases. Germline V gives CDR1 SGHRS, CDR2 YFSETQ. The V segment lost 0 bases and the J segment 2 bases; nucleotides outside the gene matches: 4. The CDR3 length is 17 residues. The CDR3 region is CASSLARLAGNTGELFF. CDR3 sequence (DNA): TGCGCCAGCAGCTTGGCCCGACTAGCGGGTAACACCGGGGAGCTGTTTTTT.

This clone was seen a handful of times. The chain joins TRBV27 to TRBJ2-2; TRBD1 aligns across 7 bases. Trimming cost V 2 bases and J 4 bases; bases outside gene matches: 7. The CDR3 loop spans 16 amino acids. CDR1 and CDR2 (germline): MNHEY, SMNVEV (reference sequence). The CDR3 loop reads CASSLTSGGTTGELFF. In DNA form, the CDR3 reads TGTGCCAGCAGTTTAACGTCAGGGGGTACCACCGGGGAGCTGTTTTTT.

V gene TRBV10-1 combines with J gene TRBJ1-3; the match to TRBD1 covers 7 bases. The CDR3 is 17 amino acids. Germline CDR1 WNHNN, CDR2 SYGVQD (reference sequence). V lost 2 bases, J lost 2 bases, and 9 bases stayed unmatched. Written as DNA, the CDR3 is TGCGCCAGCAGTGAGAGAGCTCTCACAGGGGCTGGAAACACCATATATTTT. It is translated as CASSERALTGAGNTIYF.

The rearrangement joins TRBV30 to TRBJ2-2; the match to TRBD2 covers 12 bases. The CDR3 length is 18 residues. J gave up 2 bases and V 1 base, and 8 bases lay outside the gene matches. The germline V gene encodes CDR1 GTSNPN and CDR2 SVGIG (reference sequence). In nucleotides, the CDR3 is TGTGCCTGGAGTGAGGGACCGGGACTAGCGGGTAACACCGGGGAGCTGTTTTTT. Protein: CAWSEGPGLAGNTGELFF. Full variable domain (remainder filled in from reference TRBV30 and TRBJ2-2): SQTIHQWPATLVQPVGSPLSLECTVEGTSNPNLYWYRQAAGRGLQLLFYSVGIGQISSEVPQNLSASRPQDRQFILSSKKLLLSDSGFYLCAWSEGPGLAGNTGELFFGEGSRLTVL.

The rearrangement uses TRBV18 and TRBJ2-2, with TRBD1 matching over 8 bases. V lost 4 bases, J lost 1 base, and 5 bases stayed unmatched. The CDR3 is 16 amino acids. Germline values: CDR1 KGHSH, CDR2 LQKENI. CDR3 nucleotide sequence: TGTGCCAGCTCACGCGGACAGGGAGGGAACACCGGGGAGCTGTTTTTT. Translation gives CASSRGQGGNTGELFF.

This chain joins TRBV6-1 and TRBJ2-2; D gene unclear. Germline V CDR1 and CDR2: MNHNS, SASEGT. With 2 bases removed from V and 2 bases from J, the gap between germline ends came to 15 bases. The CDR3 is 17 amino acids. CDR3 bases: TGTGCCAGCAGTGAATTTTTAGCCGCCGAAAACACCGGGGAGCTGTTTTTT. This codes for CASSEFLAAENTGELFF.

The rearrangement joins TRBV19 to TRBJ1-3; a possible D gene is TRBD1 (5 bases). V was trimmed by 6 bases and J by 4 bases, leaving 13 bases between them. CDR3 length: 14 amino acids. The germline V gene encodes CDR1 LNHDA and CDR2 SQIVND (reference sequence). CDR3 sequence: CASSRGGTGNTIYF. CDR3 in DNA: TGTGCCAGTAGCCGCGGGGGTACAGGAAACACCATATATTTT.

The chain links TRBV12-3 or TRBV12-4 to TRBJ2-3, with D tentatively TRBD1 (6 bases). CDR3 length equals 13 residues. Trimming stripped 3 bases from V and 6 bases from J, with 10 bases between. As DNA, the CDR3 is TGTGCCAGCAGTTTTGGGACAATGGATACGCAGTATTTT. Amino acid sequence: CASSFGTMDTQYF.

V gene TRBV29-1 combines with J gene TRBJ1-3, with D possibly matching TRBD1 (5 bases). V was clipped by 6 bases and J by 0 bases, with 9 bases between them. This CDR3 has 13 residues. Germline values: CDR1 SQVTM, CDR2 ANQGSEA. CDR3 protein: CSVGQSSGNTIYF. CDR3 nucleotides: TGCAGCGTGGGGCAGAGCTCTGGAAACACCATATATTTT.

V gene TRBV5-6 combines with J gene TRBJ2-1, with 7 bases aligning to TRBD1. The CDR3 is 14 residues long. Germline V CDR1 and CDR2: SGHDT, YYEEEE. V lost 4 bases to trimming and J lost 2 bases; unmatched junction nucleotides: 3. The CDR3 protein is CASSITGAYNEQFF. The CDR3 bases are TGTGCCAGCAGCATAACAGGGGCCTACAATGAGCAGTTCTTC.

V and J are TRBV6-6 and TRBJ1-3; D not certain. Between the trimmed V and J ends, which lost 7 bases and 4 bases, there was a span of 17 bases. The germline V gene encodes CDR1 MNHNY and CDR2 SVGAGI (reference sequence). CDR3 length: 15 residues. The CDR3 region has the DNA TGTGCCAGCACGCTCGGACGGAGGAACGGAAACACCATATATTTT. It translates to CASTLGRRNGNTIYF.

The V gene is TRBV9, the J gene TRBJ2-4, with a possible D match to TRBD1 (5 bases). This CDR3 is 17 amino acids long. In germline, CDR1 is SGDLS, CDR2 YYNGEE. Trimming stripped 0 bases from V and 3 bases from J, with 16 bases between. CDR3 nucleotide sequence: TGTGCCAGCAGCGTAGGGTCATTGGGGCTTTTCAAAAACATTCAGTACTTC. Translated, it gives CASSVGSLGLFKNIQYF.

The V and J genes are TRBV12-3 or TRBV12-4 and TRBJ1-2; 7 bases line up with TRBD1. With V trimmed by 3 bases and J by 7 bases, 2 bases remained unmatched. CDR3 length equals 12 residues. The CDR3 here is CASSFYRGGYTF. CDR3 in DNA: TGTGCCAGCAGTTTTTACAGGGGTGGCTACACCTTC.

The gene calls are TRBV24-1 and TRBJ1-3, with a tentative D call TRBD1 (5 bases). The CDR3 spans 18 residues. Germline V gene data show CDR1 as KGHDR and CDR2 as SFDVKD. V lost 4 bases, J lost 0 bases, and 18 bases lay in between. The DNA for the CDR3 is TGTGCCACCAGTGACAAACGACAAGGCGACAGCTCTGGAAACACCATATATTTT. It codes for CATSDKRQGDSSGNTIYF.

This chain connects TRBV2 to TRBJ2-3, with 9 bases matching TRBD1. J gave up 5 bases and V 5 bases, and 5 bases lay outside the gene matches. The CDR3 consists of 14 residues. Germline CDR1 and CDR2: SNHLY and FYNNEI. The CDR3 loop is CASSIQGAGDTQYF. CDR3 nucleotides: TGTGCCAGCAGTATACAGGGGGCGGGAGATACGCAGTATTTT.

J is TRBJ2-6 and V is TRBV14, with a weak D call TRBD2 (6 bases). The CDR3 contains 18 residues. The germline CDR1 and CDR2 sequences are SGHDN and FVKESK. Trimming stripped 0 bases from V and 2 bases from J, with 14 bases between. CDR3 in DNA: TGTGCCAGCAGCCAAGATCTTCCATCGGGGGCTGGGGCCAACGTCCTGACTTTC. Residues: CASSQDLPSGAGANVLTF. Together with reference TRBV14 and TRBJ2-6, the CDR3 gives the full variable domain: EAGVTQFPSHSVIEKGQTVTLRCDPISGHDNLYWYRRVMGKEIKFLLHFVKESKQDESGMPNNRFLAERTGGTYSTLKVQPAELEDSGVYFCASSQDLPSGAGANVLTFGAGSRLTVL.

The table lists this clone with a few counts. The sample holds other DNA sequences that translate to the same CDR3. This chain uses TRBV2 with TRBJ2-3; D gene ambiguous. The CDR3 has 14 residues. The V gene lost 4 bases and the J gene lost 1 base, with 9 bases spanning the gap. From germline, CDR1 is SNHLY and CDR2 FYNNEI. CDR3 in amino acids: CASSGSSGTDTQYF. The CDR3, as DNA: TGTGCCAGCAGTGGTTCGAGTGGCACAGATACGCAGTATTTT. Full variable domain (outside the CDR3, taken from reference TRBV2 and TRBJ2-3): EPEVTQTPSHQVTQMGQEVILRCVPISNHLYFYWYRQILGQKVEFLVSFYNNEISEKSEIFDDQFSVERPDGSNFTLKIRSTKLEDSAMYFCASSGSSGTDTQYFGPGTRLTVL.

The chain is built from TRBV6-2 or TRBV6-3 and TRBJ2-5; 11 bases align to TRBD2. The CDR3 sequence is 18 residues long. The trim removed 3 bases at V and 4 bases at J, leaving 13 bases unmatched. Germline CDR1 and CDR2: MNHEY and SVGEGT. The CDR3 protein is CASSYPIRTSGRGETQYF. The CDR3 DNA reads as TGTGCCAGCAGTTATCCGATCCGGACTAGCGGGCGGGGAGAGACCCAGTACTTC.

As concerns this clone: Other DNA sequences in the same sample also yield this CDR3. This chain connects TRBV4-1 to TRBJ2-7, with 7 bases aligning to TRBD1. The CDR3 sequence is 15 residues long. J gave up 2 bases and V 0 bases, and 4 bases lay outside the gene matches. CDR1 is MGHRA, CDR2 YSYEKL, per germline. The CDR3 reads CASSQERTGTYEQYF. The CDR3 nucleotides read TGCGCCAGCAGCCAAGAACGGACAGGAACCTACGAGCAGTACTTC.

The chain carries TRBV2 and TRBJ2-5; D unclear. The V gene lost 3 bases and the J gene lost 6 bases, with 5 bases spanning the gap. The germline V gene has CDR1 SNHLY and CDR2 FYNNEI. The CDR3 runs to 11 residues. The CDR3 is CASSEAQTQYF. CDR3 nucleotide sequence: TGTGCCAGCAGTGAGGCCCAGACCCAGTACTTC.

This chain connects TRBV28 to TRBJ2-7; weak D call: TRBD2 (6 bases). V lost 8 bases, J lost 3 bases, and 8 bases lay in between. This CDR3 has 11 amino acids. Germline-derived CDR1 and CDR2 are MDHEN and SYDVKM. Written as DNA, the CDR3 is TGTGCCAGCGAAGCGGGCTACGAGCAGTACTTC. This sequence encodes CASEAGYEQYF.

This clone was recorded once. The chain carries TRBV7-2 and TRBJ2-4; TRBD2 agrees at 12 bases. Germline CDR1 SGHTA, CDR2 FQGNSA. CDR3 size: 16 residues. V lost 5 bases to trimming and J lost 0 bases; unmatched junction nucleotides: 2. Here the CDR3 reads CASSGLAGRAKNIQYF. The CDR3 DNA reads TGTGCCAGCAGCGGACTAGCGGGGCGAGCCAAAAACATTCAGTACTTC.

The chain combines TRBV5-6 with TRBJ2-7, with 9 nucleotides matching TRBD2. The CDR3 covers 18 residues. V lost 4 bases and J lost 0; bases outside the gene matches: 14. CDR1 is SGHDT, CDR2 YYEEEE, per germline. This chain's CDR3 is CASSPSGGLALSSYEQYF. The DNA of the CDR3 is TGTGCCAGCAGCCCCTCGGGGGGACTAGCCCTAAGCTCCTACGAGCAGTACTTC.

This chain links TRBV7-3 with TRBJ2-3; 8 bases match TRBD2. Germline loops: CDR1 SGHTA, CDR2 FQGTGA. After removal of 2 bases from V and 0 bases from J, the junction contained 7 bases not matched to a gene. The CDR3 totals 17 residues. In DNA form, the CDR3 reads TGTGCCAGCAGCTTATCCGGGGGGGACACTAGCACAGATACGCAGTATTTT. As protein: CASSLSGGDTSTDTQYF.

This rearrangement joins TRBV10-3 to TRBJ1-2; 7 nucleotides line up with TRBD1. V dropped 9 bases and J dropped 1; count of bases not matched to a gene: 8. This CDR3 spans 14 amino acids. Looked up from germline, CDR1 is ENHRY and CDR2 is SYGVKD. Here the CDR3 DNA reads TGTGCCATAAAGGGGACAGTGAATAACTATGGCTACACCTTC. Translated: CAIKGTVNNYGYTF.

The rearrangement uses TRBV6-5 and TRBJ2-7, with TRBD2 matching 9 bases. Germline lookup yields CDR1 MNHEY and CDR2 SVGAGI. J lost 3 bases, V lost 2 bases, and 2 bases had no gene match. The CDR3 covers 14 residues. CDR3 sequence: CASSYGTSSYEQYF. CDR3 DNA sequence: TGTGCCAGCAGTTACGGGACTAGCAGCTACGAGCAGTACTTC.

The chain employs TRBV7-6 and TRBJ1-3; D may be TRBD1 (5 bases). Trimming removed 4 bases from V and 7 bases from J, with 8 bases in between. Germline-derived CDR1 and CDR2 are SGHVS and FNYEAQ. CDR3 size: 12 residues. CDR3 coding DNA: TGTGCCAGCAGCTCGGGGGGGAACACCATATATTTT. Its translation is CASSSGGNTIYF. Full variable domain (outside the CDR3, taken from reference TRBV7-6 and TRBJ1-3): GAGVSQSPRYKVTKRGQDVALRCDPISGHVSLYWYRQALGQGPEFLTYFNYEAQQDKSGLPNDRFSAERPEGSISTLTIQRTEQRDSAMYRCASSSGGNTIYFGEGSWLTVV.

V gene TRBV7-3 combines with J gene TRBJ2-1; 14 bases are a match to TRBD2. CDR1 and CDR2 (germline): SGHTA, FQGTGA. Trimming at V came to 6 bases and at J to 6 bases, leaving 13 bases not matched to a gene. The CDR3 runs 18 residues. Here the CDR3 DNA reads TGTGCCAGCAGTTCCGGGACTAGCGGGGGCCGGTTCACCAATGAGCAGTTCTTC. Translated, it gives CASSSGTSGGRFTNEQFF. The whole variable domain, filled in from reference TRBV7-3 and TRBJ2-1, reads GAGVSQTPSNKVTEKGKYVELRCDPISGHTALYWYRQSLGQGPEFLIYFQGTGAADDSGLPNDRFFAVRPEGSVSTLKIQRTERGDSAVYLCASSSGTSGGRFTNEQFFGPGTRLTVL.